This entry concerns a single T cell receptor beta chain. There is no known antigen for this receptor. Per-base qualities were not stored, and no clone one base away is much larger. The immunoSEQ Assay, a bias-controlled multiplex PCR, was used to amplify TCRbeta CDR3 regions from genomic DNA. The published analysis was carried out like this. Nucleated cell counts per sample were estimated from amplification of reference gene primers within the assay. Sequence reads were collapsed and filtered to measure the absolute abundance of every unique TCRbeta CDR3 rearrangement. For each sample, productive Simpson clonality was calculated as the square root of Simpson's diversity index across productive rearrangements. The clones in this table, taken by TCRdb from immuneACCESS, are in-frame only. Not every clone is retained; where verified, under half of the shortfall comes from an unresolved V gene, and the cause of the rest is unknown. The DNA was the basis for D and trimming; V, J and clone size are from that table. The table for this sample lists 28,000 or so clones; roughly 90% of them were counted only once. The top ten clones comprise about 16% of the sample.

This sample is part of a study of blood T cell repertoires in COVID-19 (dated by TCRdb to the early 2020s). Notes on the research overall: Samples covering the acute and convalescent phases of COVID-19 were provided by collaborators in the United States, Italy and Spain. The material from the prospective study consisted of cDNA or gDNA derived from T cells, B-cell-depleted T cells, or PBMCs. Subjects who had been exposed to COVID-19, were actively infected with it, or had recovered from it provided the deeply sampled blood TCRbeta repertoires that made up the dataset. The repertoires were released in a freely available public database meant as a resource for research on the immune response to SARS-CoV-2. The samples were drawn from two sources: the first 160 participants of the ongoing ImmuneRACE study, and 1,000 to 1,500 subjects contributed by 6 global collaborators. Nearly every sample came with metadata listing a de-identified subject ID, COVID-19 status, age in years and sex. Where available, HLA class I and class II types were taken from metadata supplied by the sample provider and were not determined by assay-based typing. Summary of the overall study and its limitations: How much clinical and demographic metadata was included differed by source and by participant, and the metadata was provided uncurated.

Trimming accounts for 3 bases at V and 11 bases at J, while the number of junction bases matched to no gene is 5. CDR1 and CDR2 (WSHSY, SAAADI) derive from the germline V gene. The CDR3 numbers 12 residues from cysteine through phenylalanine. Of all the DNA, just the CDR3 is kept, 36 bases in frame from base 1. Whole blood was collected in K2EDTA tubes by collaborating institutions according to the institutions' own protocols. For TCRbeta analysis, collaborators shipped samples as frozen whole blood, isolated PBMCs, or DNA extracted from either of those sample types. The receptor chain draws on TRBV10-2 and TRBJ1-1, and 8 bases in between align with TRBD1. The sequence was collected from a human donor with active COVID-19. The donor label of this sample is uncertain. The sample was peripheral blood. The DNA reads TGCGCCAGCAGTGACAGGGGGCCGGGGGCTTTCTTT. This encodes CASSDRGPGAFF.